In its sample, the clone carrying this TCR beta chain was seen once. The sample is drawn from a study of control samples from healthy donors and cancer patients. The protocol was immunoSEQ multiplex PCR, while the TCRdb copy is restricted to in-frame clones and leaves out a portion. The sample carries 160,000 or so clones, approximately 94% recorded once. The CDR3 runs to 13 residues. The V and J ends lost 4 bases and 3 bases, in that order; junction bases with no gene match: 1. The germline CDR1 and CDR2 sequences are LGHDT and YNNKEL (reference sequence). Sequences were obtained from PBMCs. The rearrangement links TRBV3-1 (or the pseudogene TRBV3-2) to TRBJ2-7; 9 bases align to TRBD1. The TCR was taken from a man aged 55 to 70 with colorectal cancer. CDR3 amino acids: CASSLGQGYEQYF. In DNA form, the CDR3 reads TGTGCCAGCAGCCTGGGACAGGGCTACGAGCAGTACTTC.